Following are 21 T cell receptor beta chains from one sample sequenced in a study of cytomegalovirus exposure and HLA in healthy donors. The PCR made use of 60 Vbeta and 13 Jbeta primers. Sequenced by immunoSEQ multiplex PCR; TCRdb stores in-frame clones only, minus some. The specimen's table records more than 95,000 clones. The sample consisted of PBMCs. These TCRs come from a man in his forties or fifties in good health and CMV-seronegative.

The DNA for the CDR3 is TGTGCCAGTAGTATCGGACTAGCGGGAGACACCGGGGAGCTGTTTTTT. Translated: CASSIGLAGDTGELFF. The rearrangement joins TRBV19 to TRBJ2-2; 13 bases match TRBD2. The CDR3 loop spans 16 amino acids. Germline V lookup: CDR1 LNHDA, CDR2 SQIVND (reference sequence). Trimming at V came to 3 bases and at J to 3 bases, leaving 1 base not matched to a gene.

CDR3 amino acids: CASSQDLAGGNEQFF. The DNA for the CDR3 is TGCGCCAGCAGCCAAGACCTAGCGGGAGGCAATGAGCAGTTCTTC. This rearrangement joins TRBV4-1 to TRBJ2-1, with 11 bases identical to TRBD2. This CDR3 contains 15 residues. J was trimmed by 6 bases and V by 0 bases; bases with no gene match: 1. Germline assignment: CDR1 MGHRA and CDR2 YSYEKL.

CDR3 region: CASSEYPGSNTDTQYF. The DNA of the CDR3 is TGTGCCAGCAGTGAATATCCAGGCTCGAACACAGATACGCAGTATTTT. The chain carries TRBV2 and TRBJ2-3, with D uncertain. Trimming left V 2 bases short and J 2 bases short, with 14 bases between. The CDR3 consists of 16 residues. The germline gives CDR1 SNHLY, CDR2 FYNNEI.

J is TRBJ1-6 and V is TRBV27; D uncertain. V dropped 3 bases and J dropped 7 bases, with 7 bases sitting between them. The germline V gene has CDR1 MNHEY and CDR2 SMNVEV (reference sequence). This CDR3 has 13 amino acids. The CDR3 region has the DNA TGTGCCAGCAGTTTCTTGGCAAATTCACCCCTCCACTTT. Translated, it gives CASSFLANSPLHF.

The chain couples TRBV27 to TRBJ2-7, with unresolved D. The CDR3 runs 14 residues. The ends were cut back, 3 bases at V and 0 bases at J, with 9 bases in the middle. Germline CDR1 MNHEY, CDR2 SMNVEV (reference sequence). CDR3 amino acids: CASSFRFSSYEQYF. CDR3 bases: TGTGCCAGCAGTTTCAGGTTTTCCTCCTACGAGCAGTACTTC.

The gene calls are TRBV18 and TRBJ2-1; D is possibly TRBD2 (6 bases). This CDR3 comprises 15 residues. Trimming removed 5 bases from V and 1 base from J, with 12 bases in between. CDR1 is KGHSH, CDR2 LQKENI, per germline. CDR3 loop: CASSATTRSYNEQFF. The CDR3 region has the DNA TGTGCCAGCTCAGCGACGACTAGGTCCTACAATGAGCAGTTCTTC.

For this clone: At one end, the junction sequence differs from germline, possibly due to a read error. V usage is TRBV7-7 and J usage is TRBJ2-5; TRBD2 is a possible D gene (5 bases). There are 17 residues in the CDR3. From germline, CDR1 is SSHAT and CDR2 FNYEAQ (reference sequence). The CDR3 is CASSLGDFEGVEETQYF. CDR3 nucleotides: TGTGCTAGCAGCTTAGGAGATTTTGAGGGAGTGGAAGAGACCCAGTACTTC.

The chain links TRBV28 to TRBJ1-1, with 7 bases fitting TRBD1. Germline V gives CDR1 MDHEN, CDR2 SYDVKM. V shed 5 bases, J shed 10 bases, and the junction held 10 bases outside the gene matches. The CDR3 length is 13 residues. This CDR3 is CASSGGQPVVAFF. CDR3 DNA sequence: TGTGCCAGCAGTGGGGGACAGCCAGTTGTAGCTTTCTTT.

V and J are TRBV2 and TRBJ2-3, with a tentative D call TRBD2 (6 bases). Per the germline V gene, CDR1 is SNHLY and CDR2 is FYNNEI. V was pared by 3 bases and J by 1 base, with 11 bases between. This CDR3 is 15 amino acids long. DNA of the CDR3: TGTGCCAGCAGTGAGACGGGACTGGGCACAGATACGCAGTATTTT. Protein: CASSETGLGTDTQYF.

This chain links TRBV5-4 with TRBJ2-7, with D perhaps matching TRBD1 (6 bases). The V gene's germline CDR1 is SGHNT and CDR2 YYREEE (reference sequence). This CDR3 spans 16 amino acids. Trimming stripped 4 bases from V and 5 bases from J, with 22 bases between. The CDR3: CASSTPILGGSDEQYF. The CDR3 DNA reads TGTGCCAGCAGCACTCCTATTCTTGGGGGCAGCGACGAGCAGTACTTC.

The V gene is TRBV2, the J gene TRBJ2-3; unclear D gene. The V end was cut by 5 bases, the J end by 2 bases, with 11 bases between. The CDR3 is 14 residues long. Germline loops: CDR1 SNHLY, CDR2 FYNNEI. The CDR3 spells CASSSTATTDTQYF. For the CDR3, the DNA is TGTGCCAGCAGTAGTACCGCTACCACAGATACGCAGTATTTT.

The chain links TRBV5-4 to TRBJ2-7; TRBD1 matches at 8 bases. The V gene's germline CDR1 is SGHNT and CDR2 YYREEE (reference sequence). V lost 2 bases to trimming and J lost 3 bases; unmatched junction nucleotides: 4. The length of the CDR3 is 14 residues. The chain's CDR3 is CASSLGQGNYEQYF. CDR3 in DNA: TGTGCCAGCAGCTTAGGACAGGGTAACTACGAGCAGTACTTC. The full variable domain, in which reference TRBV5-4 and TRBJ2-7 provide the parts outside the CDR3, is ETGVTQSPTHLIKTRGQQVTLRCSSQSGHNTVSWYQQALGQGPQFIFQYYREEENGRGNFPPRFSGLQFPNYSSELNVNALELDDSALYLCASSLGQGNYEQYFGPGTRLTVT.

The chain carries TRBV7-2 and TRBJ2-1, with 8 bases lining up with TRBD1. CDR3 length equals 15 residues. Germline CDR1 and CDR2: SGHTA and FQGNSA. With V trimmed by 3 bases and J by 9 bases, 10 bases remained unmatched. The CDR3: CASSLQGAHTGEQFF. The CDR3 DNA reads as TGTGCCAGCAGCTTGCAGGGGGCGCATACTGGTGAGCAGTTCTTC.

The chain couples TRBV25-1 to TRBJ1-2; TRBD1 matches 7 bases. Germline V gene sequence: CDR1 MGHDK, CDR2 SYGVNS. The V segment lost 8 bases and the J segment 6 bases; nucleotides outside the gene matches: 21. The CDR3 is 17 amino acids. The CDR3 here is CASQQSGIVGDSHGYTF. The CDR3 nucleotides are TGTGCCAGCCAGCAGTCGGGGATAGTTGGGGACAGCCATGGCTACACCTTC.

This sequence joins TRBV7-9 and TRBJ2-7, with 7 bases matching TRBD2. The J call may be faulty, since TRBJ2-1 better matches the DNA end. The CDR3 is 17 residues long. Germline V CDR1 and CDR2: SEHNR, FQNEAQ (reference sequence). In nucleotides, the CDR3 is TGTGCCAGCAGCCGGACTCCTAGCGGATTTACCTACAATGAGCAGTTCTTC. As protein: CASSRTPSGFTYNEQFF.

The rearrangement links TRBV11-3 to TRBJ1-1; D is undetermined. Germline V gives CDR1 SGHNT, CDR2 YENEEA. Between the trimmed V and J ends, which lost 4 bases and 7 bases, there was a span of 10 bases. This CDR3 contains 12 residues. The CDR3 DNA reads as TGTGCCAGCAGCTCCCAGGTTAATGAAGCTTTCTTT. Translated: CASSSQVNEAFF.

The V call is TRBV19, the J call TRBJ2-6; perhaps TRBD1 as D (5 bases). Germline V CDR1 and CDR2: LNHDA, SQIVND (reference sequence). V was shortened by 0 bases and J by 3 bases, with 6 bases between the two germline ends. This CDR3 is built from 15 residues. CDR3 amino acids: CASSIDRVGANVLTF. The DNA of the CDR3 is TGTGCCAGTAGTATAGACAGGGTTGGGGCCAACGTCCTGACTTTC.

This sequence joins TRBV27 and TRBJ1-1; D remains unclear. Germline values: CDR1 MNHEY, CDR2 SMNVEV (reference sequence). V lost 5 bases and J lost 5, with 18 bases in between. CDR3 size: 15 residues. The CDR3 loop is CASSPVVGRGTEAFF. The CDR3 coding sequence is TGTGCCAGCAGTCCTGTGGTAGGGCGAGGGACTGAAGCTTTCTTT.

The chain is built from TRBV5-6 and TRBJ1-2; 7 bases line up with TRBD1. This CDR3 region has 18 residues. Losses at the gene ends were 0 bases for V and 8 bases for J; bases not matched to a gene: 19. Germline V gene sequence: CDR1 SGHDT, CDR2 YYEEEE. The CDR3 region is CASSLVSVTGLFDLGYTF. As DNA, the CDR3 is TGTGCCAGCAGCTTGGTTTCAGTGACAGGGCTTTTTGATTTAGGCTACACCTTC.

V usage is TRBV7-2 and J usage is TRBJ1-5, with 7 bases matching TRBD1. CDR3 length: 15 residues. Losses at the gene ends were 0 bases for V and 4 bases for J; bases not matched to a gene: 3. CDR1 and CDR2 (germline): SGHTA, FQGNSA. CDR3 residues: CASSLAGQINQPQHF. The CDR3 DNA sequence: TGTGCCAGCAGCTTAGCGGGACAGATAAATCAGCCCCAGCATTTT.

The V call is TRBV6-6, the J call TRBJ1-5; tentatively, D is TRBD1 (5 bases). CDR3 size: 15 residues. Germline values: CDR1 MNHNY, CDR2 SVGAGI (reference sequence). Deletions cut 2 bases from V and 2 bases from J, with 10 bases between. The CDR3 here is CASSYNQGGNQPQHF. The CDR3 DNA is TGTGCCAGCAGTTACAATCAAGGGGGCAATCAGCCCCAGCATTTT.